The 18 T cell receptor beta chains below were found in one sample sequenced in a study of blood T cell repertoires in COVID-19. The repertoire was sequenced with immunoSEQ multiplex PCR; TCRdb's copy has only in-frame clones and lacks some. The sample lists more than 200,000 clones, around 83% seen once, with about 8.1% in the top ten. Input material: peripheral blood. These receptors came from a man older than 75 with acute or convalescent COVID-19.

This clone was seen a few times. V is TRBV29-1 and J is TRBJ1-5; TRBD1 agrees at 8 bases. J gave up 11 bases and V 4 bases, and 4 bases lay outside the gene matches. The CDR3 spans 11 residues. The V gene's germline CDR1 is SQVTM and CDR2 ANQGSEA. The CDR3: CSVGGDRTQHF. In nucleotides, the CDR3 is TGCAGCGTTGGAGGGGACAGGACCCAGCATTTT. Full variable domain (missing parts from reference TRBV29-1 and TRBJ1-5): SAVISQKPSRDICQRGTSLTIQCQVDSQVTMMFWYRQQPGQSLTLIATANQGSEATYESGFVIDKFPISRPNLTFSTLTVSNMSPEDSSIYLCSVGGDRTQHFGDGTRLSIL.

This clone has a single count. V is TRBV18 and J is TRBJ2-5; TRBD1 matches at 10 bases. J gave up 3 bases and V 6 bases, and 7 bases lay outside the gene matches. The germline gives CDR1 KGHSH, CDR2 LQKENI. The CDR3 runs to 15 residues. The CDR3 loop reads CASSPGQGEKETQYF. CDR3 in DNA: TGTGCCAGCTCGCCCGGACAGGGGGAGAAAGAGACCCAGTACTTC.

The chain links TRBV6-4 to TRBJ1-4; weak D call: TRBD1 (5 bases). V lost 4 bases to trimming and J lost 4 bases, with 10 bases between them. CDR1 MRHNA and CDR2 SNTAGT come from the germline V gene. The CDR3 covers 14 residues. Here the CDR3 DNA reads TGTGCCAGCAGTGTGACAGTTTGTAATGAAAAACTGTTTTTT. Residues: CASSVTVCNEKLFF.

The chain combines TRBV7-2 with TRBJ2-1, with 11 bases identical to TRBD2. V lost 4 bases, J lost 9 bases, and 8 bases stayed unmatched. This CDR3 has 15 residues. Germline V gives CDR1 SGHTA, CDR2 FQGNSA. This CDR3 reads CASSWELAGVAEQFF. Written as DNA, the CDR3 is TGTGCCAGCAGCTGGGAACTAGCGGGAGTGGCTGAGCAGTTCTTC.

The chain combines TRBV9 with TRBJ2-3, with 9 bases identical to TRBD2. The V and J ends lost 4 bases and 2 bases, in that order; junction bases with no gene match: 5. Germline V gives CDR1 SGDLS, CDR2 YYNGEE. The CDR3 length is 15 residues. CDR3 DNA sequence: TGTGCCAGCAGCAAGGGACTAGCCTCCACAGATACGCAGTATTTT. Protein product: CASSKGLASTDTQYF.

The chain has TRBV30 and TRBJ2-6; D might be TRBD1 (5 bases). The germline V and J ends were trimmed by 2 bases and 4 bases, with 9 bases remaining between them. Germline V CDR1 and CDR2: GTSNPN, SVGIG (reference sequence). The CDR3 is made up of 14 amino acids. The CDR3 coding sequence is TGTGCCTGGAGTAGGGGCCACGGGGCCAACGTCCTGACTTTC. This sequence encodes CAWSRGHGANVLTF. The full variable domain, in which reference TRBV30 and TRBJ2-6 provide the parts outside the CDR3, is SQTIHQWPATLVQPVGSPLSLECTVEGTSNPNLYWYRQAAGRGLQLLFYSVGIGQISSEVPQNLSASRPQDRQFILSSKKLLLSDSGFYLCAWSRGHGANVLTFGAGSRLTVL.

The chain is built from TRBV24-1 and TRBJ2-4; D may be TRBD1 (5 bases). The ends were cut back, 9 bases at V and 7 bases at J, with 15 bases in the middle. CDR1 is KGHDR, CDR2 SFDVKD, per germline. CDR3 size: 13 residues. CDR3 sequence: CATVVRVVNIQYF. The CDR3 nucleotides are TGTGCCACCGTAGTCAGGGTGGTGAACATTCAGTACTTC.

The chain uses TRBV11-2 and TRBJ2-7; D remains unclear. Germline CDR1 is SGHAT and CDR2 is FQNNGV. V was trimmed by 5 bases and J by 6 bases, leaving 11 bases between them. CDR3 length: 12 amino acids. The CDR3 nucleotides read TGTGCCAGCAGCCTGATACTCGGCGAGCAGTACTTC. Protein sequence: CASSLILGEQYF.

This clone was picked up a small number of times. This rearrangement joins TRBV6-5 to TRBJ1-1, with a tentative D call TRBD1 (6 bases). CDR3 length: 14 amino acids. Germline V gives CDR1 MNHEY, CDR2 SVGAGI. Trimming removed 0 bases at V and 11 bases at J, with 16 bases between. This CDR3 reads CASSYSRDIQGAFF. In DNA, the CDR3 is TGTGCCAGCAGTTACTCCAGGGACATTCAAGGGGCTTTCTTT.

The gene calls are TRBV5-1 and TRBJ2-5; 15 bases agree with TRBD2. The J segment lost 1 base and the V segment lost 3 bases, leaving 1 base of the junction unmatched. CDR3 length equals 16 residues. Germline V gives CDR1 SGHRS, CDR2 YFSETQ. CDR3 DNA: TGCGCCAGCAGCTGGACTAGCGGGGGGGCCCAAGAGACCCAGTACTTC. Its protein product is CASSWTSGGAQETQYF.

This clone turned up a few times. The V call is TRBV19, the J call TRBJ2-1, with D possibly matching TRBD1 (5 bases). Between the trimmed V and J ends, which lost 3 bases and 2 bases, there was a span of 8 bases. Per germline, CDR1 LNHDA and CDR2 SQIVND (reference sequence). CDR3 length: 14 amino acids. CDR3 sequence reads: CASSIGAPYNEQFF. As DNA, the CDR3 is TGTGCCAGTAGTATTGGGGCCCCCTACAATGAGCAGTTCTTC.

This clone was detected only once. The sample contains more than one DNA sequence encoding this CDR3. V usage is TRBV9 and J usage is TRBJ2-1; TRBD1 matches at 9 bases. CDR3 length: 15 residues. V lost 2 bases, J lost 2 bases, and 2 bases stayed unmatched. Per the germline V gene, CDR1 is SGDLS and CDR2 is YYNGEE. The chain's CDR3 is CASSVGQGAYNEQFF. As DNA, the CDR3 is TGTGCCAGCAGCGTGGGACAGGGAGCCTACAATGAGCAGTTCTTC.

This clone occurred once. V is TRBV5-1 and J is TRBJ2-3, with 8 bases fitting TRBD1. Trimming took 4 bases from V and 6 from J; bases not matched to a gene: 10. The CDR3 is 15 residues long. The germline V gene encodes CDR1 SGHRS and CDR2 YFSETQ. The CDR3 protein is CASSPGQGGLDTQYF. CDR3 in DNA: TGCGCCAGCAGCCCTGGACAGGGTGGGCTTGATACGCAGTATTTT.

The chain recombines TRBV24-1 with TRBJ2-2, with D tentatively TRBD1 (6 bases). Between the trimmed V and J ends, which lost 4 bases and 1 base, there was a span of 9 bases. Germline CDR1 reads KGHDR; CDR2 reads SFDVKD. The CDR3 consists of 15 residues. CDR3 region: CATSEVQGNTGELFF. CDR3 bases: TGTGCCACCAGTGAAGTACAGGGGAACACCGGGGAGCTGTTTTTT.

The chain employs TRBV18 and TRBJ2-7; tentative D call: TRBD1 (7 bases). The germline CDR1 and CDR2 sequences are KGHSH and LQKENI. V gave up 1 base and J gave up 3 bases, with 13 bases separating them. The CDR3 has 15 amino acids. CDR3 DNA: TGTGCCAGCTCACCACGATCAGGGGGGAGCTACGAGCAGTACTTC. Amino acids: CASSPRSGGSYEQYF.

The V call is TRBV10-2, the J call TRBJ2-7, with D possibly being TRBD1 (5 bases). The germline V gene has CDR1 WSHSY and CDR2 SAAADI. This CDR3 contains 11 residues. The V gene lost 7 bases and the J gene lost 5 bases, with 9 bases spanning the gap. CDR3 in amino acids: CASIVGDEQYF. In DNA form, the CDR3 reads TGCGCCAGCATTGTAGGGGACGAGCAGTACTTC.

This rearrangement joins TRBV6-5 to TRBJ2-7; TRBD1 is a possible D gene (7 bases). Germline V CDR1 and CDR2: MNHEY, SVGAGI. Trimming took 4 bases from V and 2 from J, leaving 15 bases between them. The CDR3 spans 15 residues. DNA of the CDR3: TGTGCCAGCAGTTTTCGCCAGGGGGGACCCTACGAGCAGTACTTC. Translating gives CASSFRQGGPYEQYF.

The V gene is TRBV27, the J gene TRBJ1-5; 7 bases match TRBD1. CDR3 length equals 16 residues. V lost 5 bases and J lost 5; bases outside the gene matches: 12. Germline values: CDR1 MNHEY, CDR2 SMNVEV (reference sequence). CDR3 DNA sequence: TGTGCCAGCAGTGCGCGCCCTCGGACAGGATATCAGCCCCAGCATTTT. This sequence encodes CASSARPRTGYQPQHF.